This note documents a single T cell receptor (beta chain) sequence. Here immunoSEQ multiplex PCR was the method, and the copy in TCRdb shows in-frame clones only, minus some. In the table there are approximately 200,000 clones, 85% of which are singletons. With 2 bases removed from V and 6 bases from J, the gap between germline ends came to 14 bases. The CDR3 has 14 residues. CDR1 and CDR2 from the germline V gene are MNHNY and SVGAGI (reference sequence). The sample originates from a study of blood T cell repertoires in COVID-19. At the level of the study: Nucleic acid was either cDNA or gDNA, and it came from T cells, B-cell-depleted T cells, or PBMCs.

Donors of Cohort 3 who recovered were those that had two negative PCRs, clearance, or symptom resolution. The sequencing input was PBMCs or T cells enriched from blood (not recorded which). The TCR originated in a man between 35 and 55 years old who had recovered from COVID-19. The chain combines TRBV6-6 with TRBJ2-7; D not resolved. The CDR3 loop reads CASSYSKPHGEQYF. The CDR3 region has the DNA TGTGCCAGCAGTTACAGTAAGCCCCATGGCGAGCAGTACTTC.